This T cell receptor beta chain emerged from a study of T cell repertoires in cytomegalovirus infection. Turning to the study itself: In public TCR beta signatures, there were indications of both CMV infection and matching HLA type.

TCRdb recomputed calls from the reads with MiXCR, one row per CDR3 protein. Of hundreds of thousands of distinct CDR3 sequences in the sample, around 30% were seen once. Looked up from germline, CDR1 is SGHRS and CDR2 is YFSETQ. CDR3 size: 14 residues. V lost 8 bases, J lost 4 bases, and 15 bases lay in between. This clonotype has just one count. Its antigen is undetermined. The receptor's source is a human donor in good health (CMV status not recorded). Some clones in this sample may be carry-over from other donors' samples. The V and J genes are TRBV5-1 and TRBJ2-2, with D possibly TRBD1 on 5 matching bases. The sequenced sample was cultured CD8+ T cells from PBMCs, obtained from culture after CMV antigen stimulation. CDR3 in DNA: TGCGCCAGTGCACAGGTAGTTGGCACCGGGGAGCTGTTTTTT. Amino acid sequence: CASAQVVGTGELFF.